A single T cell receptor beta chain is shown here with its context. Original processing methods: Amplifying reference gene primers gave estimates of nucleated cell counts. This table comes from immunoSEQ multiplex PCR, and its TCRdb copy is limited to in-frame clones, with some not included. The DNA was the basis for D and trimming; V, J and clone size are from that table. Among approximately 350,000 clones listed, roughly nine tenths were seen once. This record belongs to a study of blood T cell repertoires in COVID-19. Per germline, CDR1 LNHDA and CDR2 SQIVND (reference sequence). The CDR3 is 15 residues long. V trimming: 10 bases; J trimming: 4 bases; junction bases outside the gene matches: 11. Participant reports of clinical history set cohort assignment.

The specimen sequenced was PBMCs or T cells enriched from blood (not recorded which). The source is a woman aged 30 to 39 who had recovered from COVID-19. The chain has TRBV19 and TRBJ2-2, with TRBD2 identical over 8 bases. The CDR3 sequence is CATSSGREVTGELFF. The CDR3 region has the DNA TGTGCCACCAGCAGTGGGCGGGAGGTCACCGGGGAGCTGTTTTTT.